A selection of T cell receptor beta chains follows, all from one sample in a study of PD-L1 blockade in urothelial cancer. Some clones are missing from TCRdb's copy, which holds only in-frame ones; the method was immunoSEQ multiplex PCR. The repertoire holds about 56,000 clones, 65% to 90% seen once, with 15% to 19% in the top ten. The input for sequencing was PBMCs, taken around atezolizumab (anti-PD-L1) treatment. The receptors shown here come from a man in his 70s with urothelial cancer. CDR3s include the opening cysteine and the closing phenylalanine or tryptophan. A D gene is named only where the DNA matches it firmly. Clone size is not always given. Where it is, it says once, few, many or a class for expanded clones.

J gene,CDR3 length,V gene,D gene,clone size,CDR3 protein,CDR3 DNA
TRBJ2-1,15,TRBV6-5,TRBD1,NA,CASRTRRTGTHEQFF,TGTGCCAGCAGGACCCGGAGGACAGGGACCCATGAGCAGTTCTTC
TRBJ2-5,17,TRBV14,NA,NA,CASSQDWAAGARETQYF,TGTGCCAGCAGCCAAGATTGGGCAGCGGGTGCTCGGGAGACCCAGTACTTC
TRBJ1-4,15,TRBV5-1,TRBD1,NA,CASSLRTGTNEKLFF,TGCGCCAGCAGCTTGAGGACAGGGACTAATGAAAAACTGTTTTTT
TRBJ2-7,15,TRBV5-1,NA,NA,CASSLGRGASYEQYF,TGCGCCAGCAGCTTGGGCAGGGGCGCATCCTACGAGCAGTACTTC
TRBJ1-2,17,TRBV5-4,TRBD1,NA,CASSLAWTGGAYGGYTF,TGTGCCAGCAGCTTGGCTTGGACAGGGGGAGCCTATGGGGGCTACACCTTC
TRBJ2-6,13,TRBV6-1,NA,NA,CASINSGANVLTF,TGTGCCAGCATTAATTCTGGGGCCAACGTCCTGACTTTC
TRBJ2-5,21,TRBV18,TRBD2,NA,CASSSITTGTSGTDGQETQYF,TGTGCCAGCTCATCTATAACGACCGGGACTAGCGGGACCGACGGGCAAGAGACCCAGTACTTC
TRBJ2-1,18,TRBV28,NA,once,CASTQSPDSSLGRNEQFF,TGTGCCAGCACCCAAAGCCCTGACTCCAGCTTGGGGCGCAATGAGCAGTTCTTC
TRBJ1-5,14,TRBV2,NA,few,CASSLTGINQPQHF,TGTGCCAGCAGTCTTACAGGGATCAATCAGCCCCAGCATTTT
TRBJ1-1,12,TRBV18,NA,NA,CASSPSNTEAFF,TGTGCCAGCTCCCCTTCCAACACTGAAGCTTTCTTT
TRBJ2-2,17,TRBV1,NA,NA,CTDLPSGSSQNTGELFF,TGCACCGATCTTCCTAGCGGGAGCTCTCAGAACACCGGGGAGCTGTTTTTT
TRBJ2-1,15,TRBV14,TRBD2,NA,CASSQGLAGRNEQFF,TGTGCCAGCAGCCAGGGACTAGCGGGGCGCAATGAGCAGTTCTTC
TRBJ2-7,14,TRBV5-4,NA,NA,CASSLLAKPYEQYF,TGTGCCAGCAGCTTGCTAGCGAAACCCTACGAGCAGTACTTC
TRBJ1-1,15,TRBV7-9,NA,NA,CASSLVAPYNTEAFF,TGTGCCAGCAGCTTAGTGGCACCGTATAACACTGAAGCTTTCTTT
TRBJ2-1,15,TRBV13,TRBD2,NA,CASSGSGASYNEQFF,TGTGCCAGCAGCGGTAGCGGGGCCTCCTACAATGAGCAGTTCTTC
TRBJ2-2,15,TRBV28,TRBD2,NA,CASSPGGTRTGELFF,TGTGCCAGCTCCCCGGGGGGAACGAGGACCGGGGAGCTGTTTTTT
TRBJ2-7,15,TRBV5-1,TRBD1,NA,CASSLGDRIPYEQYF,TGCGCCAGCAGCTTGGGGGACAGAATTCCCTACGAGCAGTACTTC
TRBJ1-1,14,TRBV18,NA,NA,CASSPLAKNTEAFF,TGTGCCAGCTCACCCCTAGCGAAGAACACTGAAGCTTTCTTT
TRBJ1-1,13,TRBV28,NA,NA,CASSFGSYAEAFF,TGTGCCAGCAGTTTCGGGAGCTACGCTGAAGCTTTCTTT
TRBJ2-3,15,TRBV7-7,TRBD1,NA,CASSPGTGRTDTQYF,TGTGCTAGCAGCCCCGGGACAGGGAGGACAGATACGCAGTATTTT
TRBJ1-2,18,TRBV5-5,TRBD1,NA,CASSLRQGQGAHSYGYTF,TGTGCCAGCAGCTTAAGACAGGGCCAAGGGGCCCATAGCTATGGCTACACCTTC
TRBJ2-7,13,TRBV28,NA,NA,CASSQGGPYEQYF,TGTGCCAGCAGTCAAGGGGGTCCCTACGAGCAGTACTTC
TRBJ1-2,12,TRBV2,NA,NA,CASRAGAGGYTF,TGTGCCAGCAGGGCAGGGGCGGGTGGCTACACCTTC
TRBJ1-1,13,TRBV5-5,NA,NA,CASSYQGNTEAFF,TGTGCCAGCAGCTACCAGGGGAACACTGAAGCTTTCTTT
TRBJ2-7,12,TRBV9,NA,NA,CASSVQGDEQYF,TGTGCCAGCAGCGTGCAGGGCGACGAGCAGTACTTC
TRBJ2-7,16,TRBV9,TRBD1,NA,CASSPFGQGGIYEQYF,TGTGCCAGCAGTCCGTTTGGACAGGGAGGAATCTACGAGCAGTACTTC
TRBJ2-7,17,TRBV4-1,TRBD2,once,CASSHPSGTSGSYEQYF,TGCGCCAGCAGCCACCCATCCGGGACTAGCGGCTCCTACGAGCAGTACTTC
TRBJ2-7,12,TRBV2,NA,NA,CASSERQYEQYF,TGTGCCAGCAGTGAGCGACAGTACGAGCAGTACTTC
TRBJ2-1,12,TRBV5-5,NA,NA,CASSSITERQFF,TGTGCCAGCAGCTCGATAACTGAGCGGCAGTTCTTC
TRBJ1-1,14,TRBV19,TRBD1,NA,CASSRGRGATEAFF,TGTGCCAGTAGTAGGGGCAGGGGGGCCACTGAAGCTTTCTTT